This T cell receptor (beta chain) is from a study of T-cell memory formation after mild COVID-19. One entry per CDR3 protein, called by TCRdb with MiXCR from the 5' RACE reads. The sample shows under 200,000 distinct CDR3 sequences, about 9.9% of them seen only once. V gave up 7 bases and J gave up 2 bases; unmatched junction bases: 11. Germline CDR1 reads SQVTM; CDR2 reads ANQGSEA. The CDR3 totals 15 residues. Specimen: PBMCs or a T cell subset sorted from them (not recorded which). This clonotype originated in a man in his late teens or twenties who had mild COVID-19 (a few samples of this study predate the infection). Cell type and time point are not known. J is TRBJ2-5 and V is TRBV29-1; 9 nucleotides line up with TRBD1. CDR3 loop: CSARRDREVQETQYF. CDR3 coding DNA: TGCAGCGCCCGGCGGGACAGGGAGGTACAAGAGACCCAGTACTTC. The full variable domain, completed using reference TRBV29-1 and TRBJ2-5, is SAVISQKPSRDICQRGTSLTIQCQVDSQVTMMFWYRQQPGQSLTLIATANQGSEATYESGFVIDKFPISRPNLTFSTLTVSNMSPEDSSIYLCSARRDREVQETQYFGPGTRLLVL.